The clone carrying this TCR beta chain is classed as medium-sized. These data come from a study of T cell repertoires in aging, cancer and after chemotherapy. The CDR3 runs 16 residues. The J segment lost 8 bases and the V segment lost 4 bases, leaving 13 bases of the junction unmatched. Germline lookup yields CDR1 SEHNR and CDR2 FQNEAQ (reference sequence). Multiplex touch-down PCR with TRB-A/B primers amplified rearranged V-D-J TRB sequences. TCRdb itself ran the multiplex PCR reads through MiXCR, one entry per CDR3 protein. The profile shows more than 800 distinct CDR3 sequences, 20% to 25% of them singletons. The template was genomic DNA from peripheral blood, not RNA.

The clonotype originates from a human donor with a blood cancer. The sequenced sample consisted of blood. This sequence joins TRBV7-9 and TRBJ2-1, with 8 nucleotides matching TRBD2. The CDR3 nucleotides are TGTGCCAGCAGCTCCTTGGTGGGACTAGGAGTCTATGAGCAGTTCTTC. It yields the protein CASSSLVGLGVYEQFF. Filled out from reference TRBV7-9 and TRBJ2-1, the complete variable domain reads DTGVSQNPRHKITKRGQNVTFRCDPISEHNRLYWYRQTLGQGPEFLTYFQNEAQLEKSRLLSDRFSAERPKGSFSTLEIQRTEQGDSAMYLCASSSLVGLGVYEQFFGPGTRLTVL.